This T cell receptor (beta chain) was obtained from a study of cytomegalovirus exposure and HLA in healthy donors (dated by TCRdb to 2017 to 2019). Regarding the complete study: The 650 to 750 repertoires of the first cohort and the roughly 110 validation repertoires were produced on the same platform, according to a later analysis. The aim of the study was to test whether cataloging public T cell receptors could identify signatures of past pathogen exposure. To predict cytomegalovirus infection status, the study brought together high-throughput TCR immunosequencing, statistical association of individual TCRs with disease status, and machine learning. Along with the roughly 670-subject first cohort, a separate validation cohort of over 90 different subjects was used.

Taken from the germline V gene, the CDR1 and CDR2 loops are SQVTM and ANQGSEA. The CDR3 goes from the cysteine to the phenylalanine over 13 residues. This entry keeps only the CDR3 DNA: 39 bases, framed from base 1. V loses 4 bases, J loses 3 bases, and the germline ends lie 13 bases apart. General conclusions and limits of the study: The classifier was reported to diagnose cytomegalovirus status with high specificity and sensitivity in both the original cohort and the validation cohort. A total of 150 to 200 TCR beta chains were listed by the study as associated with cytomegalovirus. A later analysis had no HLA typing for the validation cohort, so co-occurrence there was scored across all 130 or so repertoires. Subsequent analysis determined that TCRs grouped into clusters in the first cohort also showed a tendency toward co-occurrence across the 90 to 150 validation repertoires, and approximately 93% of cluster scores exceeded 0. While some public TCRs were present in many individuals, most TCR sequences turned up only very rarely across donors. It was suggested by the authors that the approach could potentially be generalized to other disease states and immunological phenotypes. A few of the identified cytomegalovirus-associated TCR beta chains were confirmed in vitro to be specific for cytomegalovirus antigens.

As regards this clone: Its specific antigen is unknown. Per-base quality was not reported, and no clone a single base away is much larger than it.

Donors formed part of the validation cohort, which comprised about 130 subjects and was distinct from the first cohort of roughly 600 subjects. The library was generated by the immunoSEQ multiplex PCR assay. As for the original processing: A statistical classification framework was developed to diagnose cytomegalovirus status using the catalog of TCR beta chain sequences. TCRdb holds this immuneACCESS table with in-frame rearrangements only. Some clones are missing; in checked studies, unresolved V genes explain under half, and the rest has no known cause. That table gives V, J and clone size, and the DNA gave D and trimming. The sample data list roughly 250,000 clones, and around 85% of these were observed just once. The ten most abundant clones make up 1% to 1.5% of the sample.

The receptor's source is a woman aged 25-40 years in good health and CMV-seropositive. In this chain, TRBV29-1 is recombined with TRBJ2-7, and perhaps TRBD2 as D gene, on 6 matching bases. Sample: PBMCs. CDR3 loop: CSVGSGLNYEQYF. The nucleotide sequence reads as follows: TGCAGCGTTGGAAGCGGGCTCAACTACGAGCAGTACTTC.